This TCR beta chain was sequenced during a study of OX40 agonist ivuxolimab in advanced cancers. Study-wide context: Three patients responded partially, comprising one with hepatocellular carcinoma and two with cutaneous melanoma. Overall study findings and caveats: There were also nonresponders showing low normalized T-cell clonal expansion. Both blood CD4+ and CD8+ T cells showed clonal growth by week 6 at 0.1 to 3.0 mg/kg.

This table comes from immunoSEQ multiplex PCR, and its TCRdb copy is limited to in-frame clones, with some not included. This table holds 50,000 to 85,000 clones, about 85% found once. V lost 6 bases, J lost 0 bases, and 11 bases lay in between. CDR3 length: 15 residues. Germline CDR1 and CDR2: MNHEY and SVGAGI. Worth noting for this clone: Its antigen remains unknown.

The material sequenced was CD4+ or CD8+ T cells sorted from blood, taken in a trial of the OX40 agonist ivuxolimab. This rearrangement joins TRBV6-5 to TRBJ2-2; D is undetermined. The clonotype was recovered from an adult with an advanced solid tumor such as melanoma, head and neck, liver or kidney cancer. The CDR3 DNA reads TGTGCCAGCAGCCGCGATTCTTCGAACACCGGGGAGCTGTTTTTT. Its protein product is CASSRDSSNTGELFF.